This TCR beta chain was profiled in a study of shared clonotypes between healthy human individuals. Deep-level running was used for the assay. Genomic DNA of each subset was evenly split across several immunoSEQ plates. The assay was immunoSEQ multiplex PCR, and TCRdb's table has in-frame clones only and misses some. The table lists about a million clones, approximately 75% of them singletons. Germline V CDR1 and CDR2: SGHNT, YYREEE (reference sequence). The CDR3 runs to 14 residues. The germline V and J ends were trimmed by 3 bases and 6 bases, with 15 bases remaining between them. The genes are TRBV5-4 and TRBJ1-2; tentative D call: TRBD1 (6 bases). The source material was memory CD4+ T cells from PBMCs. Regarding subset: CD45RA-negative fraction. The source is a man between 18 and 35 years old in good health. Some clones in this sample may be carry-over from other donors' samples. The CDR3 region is CASSSVQGTHGYTF. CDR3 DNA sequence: TGTGCCAGCAGCTCGGTACAGGGAACCCATGGCTACACCTTC.